This T cell receptor beta chain was sequenced in a study of T cells in Graves' hyperthyroidism and ophthalmopathy. Study-level results: Blood shared most expanded thyroid clonotypes above 0.001. Ophthalmopathy could be told apart from stable hyperthyroidism with a 13 V-J model.

Subjects aged 18 to 65 presented with newly diagnosed hyperthyroidism of less than 2 months' duration. On the basis of clinical symptoms, serum thyroxine and TRAb, thyroid ultrasound and orbital computed tomography, diagnoses were made. TCR beta CDR3 regions were amplified from RNA transcripts. In the first-round RT-PCR of the TCR CDR3, the HTBI primer set was used. Each CDR3 protein gets one entry after TCRdb re-called the multiplex PCR reads with MiXCR. The sample consists of over 700,000 distinct CDR3 sequences, more than 30% of them appearing once. This clonotype was seen many times. The antigen remains undetermined. The sequence came from a young man with Graves' hyperthyroidism. The sequenced sample was blood.

In DNA, the CDR3 is TGTGCCAGCAGCTTAGAGGGCAGCGAGGGTGGCTACACCTTC. It is translated as CASSLEGSEGGYTF. The V call is TRBV7-9, the J call TRBJ1-2; no definite D call. Germline lookup yields CDR1 SEHNR and CDR2 FQNEAQ (reference sequence). The CDR3 covers 14 residues. Trimming pared 1 base from V and 7 bases from J, leaving 13 bases between.